These 12 T cell receptor beta chains share one sample of origin, sequenced in a study of tumor-infiltrating lymphocytes in primary liver carcinoma. The researchers produced TCR beta cDNA from 500 ng total RNA with a constant-region primer. Slightly modified ARM-PCR served as the procedure for the TCR beta libraries. These libraries came from three rounds of nested multiplex PCR. Investigators reported that the first two PCR rounds, at 10 cycles each, used TRBV1-TRBV30 forward primers with a C-beta reverse primer. One entry per CDR3 protein results from TCRdb running MiXCR on the multiplex PCR reads. The data show roughly 200,000 distinct CDR3 sequences, around 81% seen once. Unsorted bulk tissue of roughly 19-30 mg yielded co-extracted RNA and DNA. The sequencing input was tumor tissue from primary liver carcinoma. Source of these receptors: a middle-aged man with primary liver carcinoma and hepatitis B virus infection.

As to this clonotype: The junction does not match germline at one end; this may be a read error. This sequence joins TRBV11-3 and TRBJ2-1; D remains unclear. CDR1 and CDR2 from the germline V gene are SGHNT and YENEEA. This CDR3 contains 12 residues. The CDR3: CASSLNANEQYF. The CDR3 DNA follows: TGTGCCAGCAGCTTAAATGCCAATGAGCAATATTTC. Supplemented by reference TRBV11-3 and TRBJ2-1, the full variable domain reads EAGVVQSPRYKIIEKKQPVAFWCNPISGHNTLYWYLQNLGQGPELLIRYENEEAVDDSQLPKDRFSAERLKGVDSTLKIQPAELGDSAVYLCASSLNANEQYFGPGTRLTVL.

This clonotype was seen ten or more times. Here the CDR3 DNA reads TGTGCCAGCAGTTCAAACACCATATATTTT. Residues: CASSSNTIYF. This chain connects TRBV28 to TRBJ1-3; D unresolved. CDR1 and CDR2 (germline): MDHEN, SYDVKM. Trimming removed 4 bases from V and 6 bases from J, with 1 base in between. The CDR3 is 10 residues long.

This clonotype was counted a single time. The chain carries TRBV6-6 and TRBJ1-5; D not resolved. Germline loops: CDR1 MNHNY, CDR2 SVGAGI (reference sequence). The V and J ends lost 6 bases and 3 bases respectively, with 21 bases between them. The CDR3 is made up of 17 amino acids. Here the CDR3 reads CASSPHVDVRFNQPQHF. The CDR3 nucleotides read TGTGCCAGCAGCCCCCACGTGGACGTTCGCTTCAATCAGCCCCAGCATTTT.

Comment on this clonotype: Lacking the conserved final phenylalanine or tryptophan, this CDR3 likely reflects a read error. V gene TRBV6-1 combines with J gene TRBJ2-5; D is undetermined. The germline CDR1 and CDR2 sequences are MNHNS and SASEGT. CDR3 length equals 14 residues. The CDR3 spells CATADRRAQESQYL. The CDR3, as DNA: TGTGCCACCGCGGACCGGAGAGCACAAGAGTCCCAGTACTTA.

Of note for this clonotype: This may stem from a read error, because a much larger clone lies one nucleotide away. Lacking the conserved final phenylalanine or tryptophan, this CDR3 likely reflects a read error. The gene calls are TRBV7-9 and TRBJ2-3, with 9 bases lining up with TRBD2. CDR3 size: 13 residues. V gave up 8 bases and J gave up 5 bases; unmatched junction bases: 5. Per germline, CDR1 SEHNR and CDR2 FQNEAQ (reference sequence). This CDR3 reads CASAASGIDTQYY. For the CDR3, the DNA is TGTGCCAGCGCGGCTAGCGGGATAGATACGCAGTATTAT.

On this clonotype itself: At one boundary the junction diverges from the germline segment, which might be a read error. The genes are TRBV6-2 or TRBV6-3 and TRBJ1-1, with D possibly TRBD1 on 6 matching bases. The CDR3 extends over 12 amino acids. The germline V gene has CDR1 MNHEY and CDR2 SVGEGT. The CDR3 reads CASGTPNIEAFF. The CDR3 coding sequence is TGTGCCAGCGGGACACCAAACATTGAAGCTTTCTTT.

Concerning this clonotype: One end of the junction is discordant with germline, which a read error may explain. V and J are TRBV6-1 and TRBJ2-1; tentative D call: TRBD1 (5 bases). The germline CDR1 and CDR2 sequences are MNHNS and SASEGT. This CDR3 contains 14 residues. CDR3: CASNIGDSYNEQFF. The CDR3 DNA is TGCGCCAGCAACATAGGGGACTCCTACAATGAGCAGTTCTTC.

This clonotype was picked up one time. The junction departs from germline at one end; a sequencing error may be responsible. This rearrangement joins TRBV11-1 to TRBJ2-5, with D hard to call. The CDR3 runs to 13 residues. Germline V CDR1 and CDR2: SGHAT, FQDESV (reference sequence). The CDR3 is CASSLELGVTQYF. CDR3 DNA sequence: TGTGCCAGCAGCTTAGAGCTTGGAGTGACCCAGTACTTT.

This clonotype was picked up a small number of times. At one end, the junction sequence differs from germline, possibly due to a read error. CDR3 sequence reads: CSVGTSAANTGELF. The CDR3 nucleotides read TGCAGCGTTGGGACTAGCGCGGCGAACACCGGGGAGCTGTTT. The chain uses TRBV29-1 and TRBJ2-2; 9 nucleotides line up with TRBD2. CDR1 and CDR2 (germline): SQVTM, ANQGSEA. The CDR3 covers 14 residues.

Notes on this clonotype: Relative to the germline gene, one junction end is altered; a read error may explain this. This chain connects TRBV6-1 to TRBJ1-5, with TRBD1 as a possible D gene (6 bases). The CDR3 sequence is 16 residues long. Germline V gene data show CDR1 as MNHNS and CDR2 as SASEGT. The DNA for the CDR3 is TGTGCCAGCAATGTCATTACAGTGCCCCGGGGGCAGCCCCATCATTTT. This sequence encodes CASNVITVPRGQPHHF.

Turning to this clonotype: At one of its ends the junction is not consistent with the germline gene, which may arise from a read error. The V call is TRBV12-3 or TRBV12-4, the J call TRBJ2-7, with D possibly being TRBD1 (6 bases). The CDR3 has 13 residues. CDR3: CAISNTGISEQYF. The DNA of the CDR3 is TGTGCCATCAGTAATACAGGGATTAGCGAGCAGTACTTT.

There are a few counts of this clonotype. The J gene is TRBJ1-6, the V gene TRBV6-6, with a weak D call TRBD1 (6 bases). This CDR3 has 15 amino acids. Trimming cost V 7 bases and J 7 bases, with 17 bases left between them. Germline lookup yields CDR1 MNHNY and CDR2 SVGAGI (reference sequence). The DNA of the CDR3 is TGTGCCAGCAACCTGGGAACAGGGAGGAATTCACCCCTCCACTTT. This sequence encodes CASNLGTGRNSPLHF.